Sequencing of this T cell receptor (beta chain) was carried out in a study of T cells in Graves' hyperthyroidism and ophthalmopathy. Study-wide points: Also found in blood were most expanded thyroid clonotypes above 0.001. The model forecast ophthalmopathy, anticipating it by a median 6.5 months before onset.

This clonotype came up many times. Antigen unknown. The blood sample was taken at first hyperthyroidism diagnosis, before any ophthalmopathy symptoms. Trimming cost V 0 bases and J 2 bases, with 8 bases left between them. The CDR3 extends over 14 amino acids. Per the germline V gene, CDR1 is SGDLS and CDR2 is YYNGEE. Amplification of TCR beta CDR3 regions was performed using RNA transcripts as template. First-round RT-PCR of the TCR CDR3 relied on the HTBI primer set. MiXCR, applied by TCRdb to the multiplex PCR reads, yields one record per CDR3 protein. The sample records roughly 360,000 distinct CDR3 sequences, approximately 13% being singletons.

The chain uses TRBV9 and TRBJ1-2; no clear D. Material: blood. The clonotype comes from a man in his thirties or forties with Graves' hyperthyroidism that later progressed to Graves' ophthalmopathy. As DNA, the CDR3 is TGTGCCAGCAGCGTAGACCAGGCGAACTATGGCTACACCTTC. Translation gives CASSVDQANYGYTF.